These 21 T cell receptor beta chains were sequenced from one sample in a study of shared clonotypes between healthy human individuals. TCRdb's copy holds only in-frame clones and misses some; the assay was immunoSEQ multiplex PCR. The sample consists of millions of clones, 85% to 95% of them appearing once. Positively selected for CCR7, the CD45RO-negative cells used as naive CD8 cells excluded terminally differentiated effector memory CD45RA+ cells. Sample: naive CD8+ T cells from PBMCs. These receptors were taken from a man in his late teens or twenties in good health. Some clones in this sample may be carry-over from other donors' samples.

The chain carries TRBV29-1 and TRBJ2-5, with D hard to call. Germline-derived CDR1 and CDR2 are SQVTM and ANQGSEA. V lost 3 bases, J lost 1 base, and 9 bases lay in between. There are 13 residues in the CDR3. CDR3 bases: TGCAGCGTTGATAGTCAGTCCCAAGAGACCCAGTACTTC. This codes for CSVDSQSQETQYF.

The J gene is TRBJ2-7, the V gene TRBV7-2, with TRBD1 identical over 10 bases. Germline CDR1 reads SGHTA; CDR2 reads FQGNSA. This CDR3 spans 14 amino acids. V lost 3 bases and J lost 2; bases outside the gene matches: 1. The CDR3 DNA reads as TGTGCCAGCAGCTTTGGGACAGGGGCCTACGAGCAGTACTTC. As protein: CASSFGTGAYEQYF. The full variable domain, completed using reference TRBV7-2 and TRBJ2-7, is GAGVSQSPSNKVTEKGKDVELRCDPISGHTALYWYRQSLGQGLEFLIYFQGNSAPDKSGLPSDRFSAERTGGSVSTLTIQRTQQEDSAVYLCASSFGTGAYEQYFGPGTRLTVT.

CDR3 in DNA: TGTGCCAGCTCTTCGCTAGGGGAGCAGTTCTTC. This encodes CASSSLGEQFF. The chain carries TRBV6-6 and TRBJ2-1; D call uncertain. The germline V gene encodes CDR1 MNHNY and CDR2 SVGAGI (reference sequence). This CDR3 contains 11 residues. Trimming removed 8 bases at V and 10 bases at J, with 12 bases between.

The chain recombines TRBV5-1 with TRBJ2-7; 8 nucleotides agree with TRBD1. The CDR3 runs to 15 residues. The V segment lost 1 base and the J segment 4 bases; nucleotides outside the gene matches: 7. The V gene's germline CDR1 is SGHRS and CDR2 YFSETQ. In DNA, the CDR3 is TGCGCCAGCAGCTTGTCACCGGGACAGGTGTACGAGCAGTACTTC. Protein: CASSLSPGQVYEQYF. Drawing the rest from reference TRBV5-1 and TRBJ2-7, the complete variable domain is KAGVTQTPRYLIKTRGQQVTLSCSPISGHRSVSWYQQTPGQGLQFLFEYFSETQRNKGNFPGRFSGRQFSNSRSEMNVSTLELGDSALYLCASSLSPGQVYEQYFGPGTRLTVT.

The chain employs TRBV21-1 and TRBJ2-3. TRBV21-1 is flagged as a pseudogene. The CDR3 runs 15 residues. The DNA for the CDR3 is TGTGCCAGCAGCAAAGAGAGAGGGGCGGCAGATACGCAGTATTTT. The encoded protein is CASSKERGAADTQYF.

V is TRBV28 and J is TRBJ2-7; D might be TRBD1 or TRBD2, each matching 5 bases. CDR3 length equals 13 residues. The V and J ends lost 5 bases and 2 bases respectively, with 10 bases between them. Germline V gene sequence: CDR1 MDHEN, CDR2 SYDVKM. DNA for the CDR3: TGTGCCAGCAGTGTGGGGGTTACCTACGAGCAGTACTTC. Translated: CASSVGVTYEQYF. The complete variable domain, with remaining parts taken from reference TRBV28 and TRBJ2-7, reads DVKVTQSSRYLVKRTGEKVFLECVQDMDHENMFWYRQDPGLGLRLIYFSYDVKMKEKGDIPEGYSVSREKKERFSLILESASTNQTSMYLCASSVGVTYEQYFGPGTRLTVT.

The chain couples TRBV15 to TRBJ2-5; D unresolved. Germline V lookup: CDR1 LNHNV, CDR2 YYDKDF (reference sequence). The V and J ends lost 0 bases and 1 base respectively, with 15 bases between them. CDR3 length: 17 amino acids. CDR3 DNA sequence: TGTGCCACCAGCAGAGATTCGCTGTTGGCCTCCCAAGAGACCCAGTACTTC. Translation: CATSRDSLLASQETQYF.

The chain carries TRBV9 and TRBJ2-7; 12 bases match TRBD1. With V trimmed by 3 bases and J by 3 bases, 4 bases remained unmatched. CDR3 length equals 15 residues. Germline values: CDR1 SGDLS, CDR2 YYNGEE. The CDR3 coding sequence is TGTGCCAGCAGCGCGGGACAGGGGGCAATCTACGAGCAGTACTTC. Its translation is CASSAGQGAIYEQYF.

The V and J genes are TRBV28 and TRBJ2-7; D is undetermined. The germline V and J ends were trimmed by 2 bases and 0 bases, with 11 bases remaining between them. The germline V gene has CDR1 MDHEN and CDR2 SYDVKM. The CDR3 totals 15 residues. The CDR3 region is CASSLTRAGSYEQYF. The CDR3 DNA reads TGTGCCAGCAGTTTAACCCGGGCCGGCTCCTACGAGCAGTACTTC.

In its sample, this clone was seen once. The gene calls are TRBV7-9 and TRBJ2-5; D may be TRBD2 (5 bases). V lost 5 bases and J 4 bases, leaving 17 bases between the germline ends. Germline CDR1 and CDR2: SEHNR and FQNEAQ (reference sequence). The CDR3 extends over 15 amino acids. CDR3 DNA: TGTGCCAGCAGCCCCCTGGTGCGGGTAAGAGAGACCCAGTACTTC. It yields the protein CASSPLVRVRETQYF.

V and J are TRBV9 and TRBJ2-2, with D possibly called TRBD1 or TRBD2 (6 bases each). Trimming took off 3 bases at V and 1 base at J, with 13 bases between the two ends. The CDR3 covers 16 residues. CDR1 SGDLS and CDR2 YYNGEE come from the germline V gene. The CDR3 nucleotides read TGTGCCAGCAGCGCGTATGGAGGGGGGAACACCGGGGAGCTGTTTTTT. It yields the protein CASSAYGGGNTGELFF.

The CDR3 is CASSSGLAGGREQYF. The CDR3 DNA sequence: TGTGCCAGCAGCTCCGGACTAGCGGGAGGGCGGGAGCAGTACTTC. The rearrangement joins TRBV11-2 to TRBJ2-7; 15 bases are a match to TRBD2. The CDR3 has 15 residues. The V gene end was trimmed by 4 bases and the J gene end by 7 bases; junction bases not matched to a gene: 5. Germline values: CDR1 SGHAT, CDR2 FQNNGV. Looking up the rest from reference TRBV11-2 and TRBJ2-7 gives the full variable domain: EAGVAQSPRYKIIEKRQSVAFWCNPISGHATLYWYQQILGQGPKLLIQFQNNGVVDDSQLPKDRFSAERLKGVDSTLKIQPAKLEDSAVYLCASSSGLAGGREQYFGPGTRLTVT.

The rearrangement uses TRBV28 and TRBJ2-7; D unresolved. The CDR3 is 14 amino acids. Germline loops: CDR1 MDHEN, CDR2 SYDVKM. Trimming pared 5 bases from V and 3 bases from J, leaving 14 bases between. The CDR3 DNA follows: TGTGCCAGCAGTATGAGACGGATTAACTACGAGCAGTACTTC. Its protein is CASSMRRINYEQYF. Variable domain in full (rest from reference TRBV28 and TRBJ2-7): DVKVTQSSRYLVKRTGEKVFLECVQDMDHENMFWYRQDPGLGLRLIYFSYDVKMKEKGDIPEGYSVSREKKERFSLILESASTNQTSMYLCASSMRRINYEQYFGPGTRLTVT.

The chain recombines TRBV7-7 with TRBJ2-5; the D gene could be TRBD1 or TRBD2 (5 bases each). Germline V gene data show CDR1 as SSHAT and CDR2 as FNYEAQ (reference sequence). The CDR3 has 12 residues. The V end was cut by 5 bases, the J end by 13 bases, with 17 bases between. CDR3 coding DNA: TGTGCCAGCAGCCCCGCAGGGAGCGCCTTGTACTTC. Its protein is CASSPAGSALYF. The full variable domain, rest sourced from reference TRBV7-7 and TRBJ2-5, is GAGVSQSPRYKVTKRGQDVTLRCDPISSHATLYWYQQALGQGPEFLTYFNYEAQPDKSGLPSDRFSAERPEGSISTLTIQRTEQRDSAMYRCASSPAGSALYFGPGTRLLVL.

In this sample, this clone turned up once. The gene calls are TRBV4-1 and TRBJ2-1, with 7 bases aligning to TRBD2. Germline V gives CDR1 MGHRA, CDR2 YSYEKL. This CDR3 contains 17 residues. The V gene end was trimmed by 1 base and the J gene end by 3 bases; junction bases not matched to a gene: 9. CDR3 in DNA: TGCGCCAGCAGCCAAGGGAGGGCTAGCGGATACTACAATGAGCAGTTCTTC. This codes for CASSQGRASGYYNEQFF.

This sequence joins TRBV28 and TRBJ1-6; a weak D match, TRBD1 (6 bases). CDR1 and CDR2 from the germline V gene are MDHEN and SYDVKM. Trimming removed 2 bases from V and 10 bases from J, with 15 bases in between. This CDR3 region has 15 residues. The CDR3 spells CASSLRGALMSPLHF. Here the CDR3 DNA reads TGTGCCAGCAGTTTACGGGGGGCCCTGATGTCACCCCTCCACTTT.

CDR3 amino acids: CASSLGAEGPPTDYEQYF. CDR3 DNA: TGTGCCAGCAGCTTAGGAGCCGAAGGACCCCCCACAGACTACGAGCAGTACTTC. The chain joins TRBV7-9 to TRBJ2-7; D gene unclear. CDR1 and CDR2 (germline): SEHNR, FQNEAQ (reference sequence). Trimming removed 1 base at V and 3 bases at J, with 22 bases between. The CDR3 sequence is 18 residues long.

J is TRBJ1-1 and V is TRBV7-8, with unresolved D. This CDR3 spans 12 amino acids. Germline lookup yields CDR1 SGHVS and CDR2 FQNEAQ. Between the trimmed V and J ends, which lost 4 bases and 6 bases, there was a span of 9 bases. The chain's CDR3 is CASSWGGSEAFF. CDR3 in DNA: TGTGCCAGCAGCTGGGGAGGGTCTGAAGCTTTCTTT.

This chain links TRBV27 with TRBJ2-3; a weak D match, TRBD2 (6 bases). Trimming removed 9 bases at V and 6 bases at J, with 10 bases between. The CDR3 loop spans 11 amino acids. The V gene's germline CDR1 is MNHEY and CDR2 SMNVEV (reference sequence). The CDR3 loop is CARELADTQYF. In DNA, the CDR3 is TGTGCCAGAGAGCTAGCGGATACGCAGTATTTT.

This chain uses TRBV7-9 with TRBJ2-5; 7 positions agree with TRBD1. The germline V gene encodes CDR1 SEHNR and CDR2 FQNEAQ (reference sequence). V shed 0 bases and J 5 bases; nucleotides not matched to a gene: 9. This CDR3 has 16 amino acids. The CDR3 protein is CASSLARQGLMETQYF. The CDR3 nucleotides read TGTGCCAGCAGCTTAGCTCGACAGGGTTTGATGGAGACCCAGTACTTC. The whole variable domain, remainder taken from reference TRBV7-9 and TRBJ2-5, is DTGVSQNPRHKITKRGQNVTFRCDPISEHNRLYWYRQTLGQGPEFLTYFQNEAQLEKSRLLSDRFSAERPKGSFSTLEIQRTEQGDSAMYLCASSLARQGLMETQYFGPGTRLLVL.

The rearrangement joins TRBV6-8 to TRBJ1-1, with 7 bases identical to TRBD1. The CDR3 sequence is 15 residues long. Germline V gene data show CDR1 as MNHGY and CDR2 as SAAAGT. The ends lost 0 bases at V and 6 bases at J; junction bases unmatched: 7. In DNA form, the CDR3 reads TGTGCCAGCAGTTACTCGACAGGGAGGGCTCCTGAAGCTTTCTTT. This gives the protein CASSYSTGRAPEAFF.